The subject of this entry is one TCR beta chain. The CDR3 contains 14 residues. Germline CDR1 reads SNHLY; CDR2 reads FYNNEI. V gave up 3 bases and J gave up 7 bases; unmatched junction bases: 3. The record originates from a study of blood T cell repertoires in COVID-19. Study summary: The United States, Italy and Spain supplied acute and convalescent COVID-19 samples. Sample material is recorded as cDNA or gDNA derived from T cells, B-cell-depleted T cells, or PBMCs.

Here immunoSEQ multiplex PCR was the method, and the copy in TCRdb shows in-frame clones only, minus some. This table has about 300,000 clones, 88% appearing once. Input material: peripheral blood. The chain combines TRBV2 with TRBJ1-6, with TRBD1 matching 7 bases. The sequence was collected from a woman aged 25 to 39 with COVID-19, enrolled during active disease. The CDR3 loop is CASSDTGVNSPLHF. The DNA of the CDR3 is TGTGCCAGCAGTGATACAGGGGTAAATTCACCCCTCCACTTT.